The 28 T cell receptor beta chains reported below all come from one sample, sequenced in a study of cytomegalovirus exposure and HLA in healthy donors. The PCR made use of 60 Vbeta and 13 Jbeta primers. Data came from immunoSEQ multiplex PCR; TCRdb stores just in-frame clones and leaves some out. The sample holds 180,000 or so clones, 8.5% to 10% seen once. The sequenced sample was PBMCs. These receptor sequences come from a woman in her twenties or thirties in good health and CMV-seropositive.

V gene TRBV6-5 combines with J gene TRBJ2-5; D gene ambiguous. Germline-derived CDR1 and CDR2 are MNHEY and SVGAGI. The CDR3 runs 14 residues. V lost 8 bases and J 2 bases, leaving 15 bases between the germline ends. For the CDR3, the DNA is TGTGCCAGCGCCCTTGGAAGGCGGCAAGAGACCCAGTACTTC. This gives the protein CASALGRRQETQYF.

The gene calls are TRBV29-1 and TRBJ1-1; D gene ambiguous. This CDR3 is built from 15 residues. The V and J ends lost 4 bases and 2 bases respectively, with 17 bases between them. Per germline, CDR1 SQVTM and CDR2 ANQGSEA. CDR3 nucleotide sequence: TGCAGCGTTGTAAGGAGGCCGGACGCCAACACTGAAGCTTTCTTT. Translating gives CSVVRRPDANTEAFF.

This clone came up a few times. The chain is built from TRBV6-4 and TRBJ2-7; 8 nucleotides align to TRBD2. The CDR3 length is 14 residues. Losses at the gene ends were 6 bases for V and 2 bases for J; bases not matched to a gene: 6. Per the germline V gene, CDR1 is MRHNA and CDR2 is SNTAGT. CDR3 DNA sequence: TGTGCCAGCAGACGTCCGGGACTAGCCTACGAGCAGTACTTC. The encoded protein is CASRRPGLAYEQYF.

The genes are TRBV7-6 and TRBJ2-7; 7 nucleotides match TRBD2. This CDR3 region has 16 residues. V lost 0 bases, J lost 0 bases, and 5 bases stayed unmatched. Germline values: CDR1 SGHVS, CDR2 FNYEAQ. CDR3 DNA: TGTGCCAGCAGCTTAGCCGATGGCGGGAGCTCCTACGAGCAGTACTTC. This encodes CASSLADGGSSYEQYF.

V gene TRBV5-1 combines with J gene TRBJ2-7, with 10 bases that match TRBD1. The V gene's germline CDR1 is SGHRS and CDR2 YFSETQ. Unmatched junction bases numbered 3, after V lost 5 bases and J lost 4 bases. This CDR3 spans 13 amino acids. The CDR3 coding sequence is TGCGCCAGCAGGGGGGACAGGGGATACGAGCAGTACTTC. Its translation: CASRGDRGYEQYF.

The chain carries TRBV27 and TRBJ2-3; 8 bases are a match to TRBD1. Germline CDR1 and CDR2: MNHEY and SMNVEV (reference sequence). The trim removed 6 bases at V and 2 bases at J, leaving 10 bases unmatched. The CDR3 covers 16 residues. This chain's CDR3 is CASSSTGAYFTDTQYF. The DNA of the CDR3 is TGTGCCAGCAGCTCGACAGGGGCCTATTTCACAGATACGCAGTATTTT.

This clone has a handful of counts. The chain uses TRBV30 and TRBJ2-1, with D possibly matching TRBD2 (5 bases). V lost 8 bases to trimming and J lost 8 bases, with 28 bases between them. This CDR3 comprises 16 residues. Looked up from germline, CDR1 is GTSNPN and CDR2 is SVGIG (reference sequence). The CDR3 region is CALTTSTSTRAYEQFF. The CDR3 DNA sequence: TGTGCCCTTACTACTTCAACTTCTACTAGGGCCTATGAGCAGTTCTTC.

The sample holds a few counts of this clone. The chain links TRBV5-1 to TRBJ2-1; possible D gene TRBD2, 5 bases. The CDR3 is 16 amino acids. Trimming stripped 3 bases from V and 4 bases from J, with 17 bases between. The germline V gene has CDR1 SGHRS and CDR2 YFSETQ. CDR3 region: CASSYDRGKGYNEQFF. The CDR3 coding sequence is TGCGCCAGCAGCTACGACCGAGGGAAGGGTTACAATGAGCAGTTCTTC.

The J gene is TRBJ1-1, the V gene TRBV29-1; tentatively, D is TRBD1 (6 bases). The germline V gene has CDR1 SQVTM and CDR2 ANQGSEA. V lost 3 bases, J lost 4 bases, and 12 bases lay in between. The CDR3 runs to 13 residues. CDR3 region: CSVEGDKGTEAFF. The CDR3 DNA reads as TGCAGCGTTGAGGGGGACAAGGGCACTGAAGCTTTCTTT. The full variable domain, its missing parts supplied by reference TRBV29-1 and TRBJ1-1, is SAVISQKPSRDICQRGTSLTIQCQVDSQVTMMFWYRQQPGQSLTLIATANQGSEATYESGFVIDKFPISRPNLTFSTLTVSNMSPEDSSIYLCSVEGDKGTEAFFGQGTRLTVV.

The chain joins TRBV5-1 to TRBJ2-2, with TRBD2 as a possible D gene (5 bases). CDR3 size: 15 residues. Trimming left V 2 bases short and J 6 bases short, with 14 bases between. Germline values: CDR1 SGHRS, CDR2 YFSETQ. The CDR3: CASSFSGRVAGELFF. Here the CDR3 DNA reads TGCGCCAGCAGCTTCAGCGGAAGAGTAGCCGGGGAGCTGTTTTTT. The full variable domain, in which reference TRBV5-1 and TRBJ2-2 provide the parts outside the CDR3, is KAGVTQTPRYLIKTRGQQVTLSCSPISGHRSVSWYQQTPGQGLQFLFEYFSETQRNKGNFPGRFSGRQFSNSRSEMNVSTLELGDSALYLCASSFSGRVAGELFFGEGSRLTVL.

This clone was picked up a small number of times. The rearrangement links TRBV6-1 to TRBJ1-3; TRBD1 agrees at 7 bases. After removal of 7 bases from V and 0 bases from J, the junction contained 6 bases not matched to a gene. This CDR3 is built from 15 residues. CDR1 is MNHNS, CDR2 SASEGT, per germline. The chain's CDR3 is CASILRTGSGNTIYF. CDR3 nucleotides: TGTGCCAGCATCCTCAGGACAGGCTCTGGAAACACCATATATTTT.

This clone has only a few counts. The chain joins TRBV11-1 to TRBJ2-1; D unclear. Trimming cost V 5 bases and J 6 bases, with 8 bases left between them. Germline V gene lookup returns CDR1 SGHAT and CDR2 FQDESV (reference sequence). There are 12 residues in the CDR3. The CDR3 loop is CASSLDSNEQFF. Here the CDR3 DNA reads TGTGCCAGCAGCCTTGACTCCAATGAGCAGTTCTTC.

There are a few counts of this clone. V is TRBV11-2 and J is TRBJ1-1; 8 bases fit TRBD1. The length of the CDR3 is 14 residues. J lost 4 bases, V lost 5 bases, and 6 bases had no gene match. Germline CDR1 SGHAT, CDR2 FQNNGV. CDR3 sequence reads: CASSPGQGGTEAFF. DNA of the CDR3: TGTGCCAGCAGCCCCGGACAGGGCGGCACTGAAGCTTTCTTT.

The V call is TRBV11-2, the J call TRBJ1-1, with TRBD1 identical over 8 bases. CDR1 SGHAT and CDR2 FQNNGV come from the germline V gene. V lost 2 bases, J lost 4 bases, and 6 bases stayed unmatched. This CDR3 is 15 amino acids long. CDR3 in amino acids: CASSLQGALITEAFF. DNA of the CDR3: TGTGCCAGCAGCTTACAGGGGGCGCTTATCACTGAAGCTTTCTTT. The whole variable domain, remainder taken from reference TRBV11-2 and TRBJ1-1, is EAGVAQSPRYKIIEKRQSVAFWCNPISGHATLYWYQQILGQGPKLLIQFQNNGVVDDSQLPKDRFSAERLKGVDSTLKIQPAKLEDSAVYLCASSLQGALITEAFFGQGTRLTVV.

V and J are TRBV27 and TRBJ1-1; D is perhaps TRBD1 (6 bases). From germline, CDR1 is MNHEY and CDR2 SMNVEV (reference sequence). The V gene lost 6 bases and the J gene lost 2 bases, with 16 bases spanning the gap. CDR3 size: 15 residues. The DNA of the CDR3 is TGTGCCAGCAGCATCACCTCGGACAGCAACACTGAAGCTTTCTTT. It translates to CASSITSDSNTEAFF.

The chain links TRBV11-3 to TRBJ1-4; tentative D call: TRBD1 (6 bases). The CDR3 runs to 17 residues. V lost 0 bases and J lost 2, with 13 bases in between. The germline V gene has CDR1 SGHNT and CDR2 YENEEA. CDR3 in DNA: TGTGCCAGCAGCTTAGAAAAGGGGGACGGGACTAATGAAAAACTGTTTTTT. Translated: CASSLEKGDGTNEKLFF.

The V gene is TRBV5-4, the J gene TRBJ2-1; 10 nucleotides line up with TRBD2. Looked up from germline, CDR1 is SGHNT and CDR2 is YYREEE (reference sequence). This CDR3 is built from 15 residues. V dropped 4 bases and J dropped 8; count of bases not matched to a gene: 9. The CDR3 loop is CASSPSSGRSYEQFF. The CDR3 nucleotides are TGTGCCAGCAGCCCTTCTAGCGGGAGATCGTATGAGCAGTTCTTC.

CDR3 DNA sequence: TGTGCCAGCAGCTCGGGACACCTCTACGAGCAGTACTTC. Its translation: CASSSGHLYEQYF. The rearrangement uses TRBV11-2 and TRBJ2-7; maybe TRBD1 (6 bases). CDR3 length: 13 residues. Germline loops: CDR1 SGHAT, CDR2 FQNNGV. V shed 4 bases and J shed 3 bases, with 10 bases lying between them. The variable domain in full, completed from reference TRBV11-2 and TRBJ2-7, reads EAGVAQSPRYKIIEKRQSVAFWCNPISGHATLYWYQQILGQGPKLLIQFQNNGVVDDSQLPKDRFSAERLKGVDSTLKIQPAKLEDSAVYLCASSSGHLYEQYFGPGTRLTVT.

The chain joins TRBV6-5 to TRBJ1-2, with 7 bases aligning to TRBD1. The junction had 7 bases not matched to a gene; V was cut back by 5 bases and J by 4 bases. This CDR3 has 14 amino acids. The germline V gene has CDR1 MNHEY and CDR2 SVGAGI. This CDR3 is CASSLDRVGYGYTF. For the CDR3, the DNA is TGTGCCAGCAGTCTCGACAGGGTGGGCTATGGCTACACCTTC.

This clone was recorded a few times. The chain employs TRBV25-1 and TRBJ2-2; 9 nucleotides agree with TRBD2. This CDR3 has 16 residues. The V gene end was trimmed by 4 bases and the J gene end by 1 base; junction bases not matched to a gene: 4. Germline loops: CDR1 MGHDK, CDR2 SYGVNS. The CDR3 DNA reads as TGTGCCAGCAGTGTCCCTAGCGGGGTGAACACCGGGGAGCTGTTTTTT. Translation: CASSVPSGVNTGELFF.

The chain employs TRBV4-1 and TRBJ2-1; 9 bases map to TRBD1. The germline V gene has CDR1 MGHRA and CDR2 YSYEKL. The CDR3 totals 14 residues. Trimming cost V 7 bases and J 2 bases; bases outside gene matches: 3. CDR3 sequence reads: CASTDRGAYNEQFF. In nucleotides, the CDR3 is TGCGCCAGCACGGACAGGGGAGCCTACAATGAGCAGTTCTTC.

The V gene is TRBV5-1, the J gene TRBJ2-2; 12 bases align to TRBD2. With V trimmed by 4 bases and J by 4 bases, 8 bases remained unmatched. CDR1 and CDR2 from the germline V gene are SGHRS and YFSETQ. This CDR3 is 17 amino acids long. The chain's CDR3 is CASSPGLAGPSTGELFF. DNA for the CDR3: TGCGCCAGCAGCCCCGGACTAGCGGGACCAAGCACCGGGGAGCTGTTTTTT. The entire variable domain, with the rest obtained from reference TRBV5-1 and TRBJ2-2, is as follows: KAGVTQTPRYLIKTRGQQVTLSCSPISGHRSVSWYQQTPGQGLQFLFEYFSETQRNKGNFPGRFSGRQFSNSRSEMNVSTLELGDSALYLCASSPGLAGPSTGELFFGEGSRLTVL.

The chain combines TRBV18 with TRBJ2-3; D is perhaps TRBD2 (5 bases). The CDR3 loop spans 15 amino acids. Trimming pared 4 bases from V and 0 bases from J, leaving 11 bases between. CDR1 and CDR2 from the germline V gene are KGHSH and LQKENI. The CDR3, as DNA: TGTGCCAGCTCACGGGAGAGGGAAAGCACAGATACGCAGTATTTT. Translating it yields CASSRERESTDTQYF.

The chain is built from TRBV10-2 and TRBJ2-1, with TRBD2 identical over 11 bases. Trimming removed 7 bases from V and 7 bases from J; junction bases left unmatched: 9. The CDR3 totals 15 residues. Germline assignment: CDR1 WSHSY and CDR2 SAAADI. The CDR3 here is CASTMTSGIGNEQFF. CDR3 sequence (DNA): TGCGCCAGCACCATGACTAGCGGGATAGGTAATGAGCAGTTCTTC.

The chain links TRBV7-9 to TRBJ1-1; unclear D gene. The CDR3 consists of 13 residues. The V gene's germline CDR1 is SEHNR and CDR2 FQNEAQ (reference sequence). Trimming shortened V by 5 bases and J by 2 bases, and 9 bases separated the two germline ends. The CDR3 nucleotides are TGTGCCAGCAGCGCGACTTTAAACACTGAAGCTTTCTTT. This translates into CASSATLNTEAFF.

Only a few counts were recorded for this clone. In nucleotides, the CDR3 is TGCGCCAGCAGCCCCCGGGTAGCGGGAGAACAAGAGACCCAGTACTTC. It codes for CASSPRVAGEQETQYF. This chain uses TRBV5-1 with TRBJ2-5; 9 nucleotides align to TRBD2. The CDR3 is made up of 16 amino acids. In germline, CDR1 is SGHRS, CDR2 YFSETQ. V gave up 4 bases and J gave up 2 bases; unmatched junction bases: 9. Drawing the rest from reference TRBV5-1 and TRBJ2-5, the complete variable domain is KAGVTQTPRYLIKTRGQQVTLSCSPISGHRSVSWYQQTPGQGLQFLFEYFSETQRNKGNFPGRFSGRQFSNSRSEMNVSTLELGDSALYLCASSPRVAGEQETQYFGPGTRLLVL.

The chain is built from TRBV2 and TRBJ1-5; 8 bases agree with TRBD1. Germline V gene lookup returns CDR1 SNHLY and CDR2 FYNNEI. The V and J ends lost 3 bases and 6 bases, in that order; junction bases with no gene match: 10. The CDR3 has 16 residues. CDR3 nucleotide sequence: TGTGCCAGCAGTGACCCCGGACAGGGAAGGGCTCAGCCCCAGCATTTT. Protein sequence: CASSDPGQGRAQPQHF.

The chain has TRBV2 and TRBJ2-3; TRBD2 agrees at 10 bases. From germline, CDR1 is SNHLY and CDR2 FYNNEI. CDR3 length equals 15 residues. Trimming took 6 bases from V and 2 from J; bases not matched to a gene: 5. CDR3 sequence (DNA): TGTGCCAGCAGGGTCGGACTAGCGGACACAGATACGCAGTATTTT. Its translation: CASRVGLADTDTQYF.